These 32 T cell receptor beta chains came from one sample sequenced in a study of cytomegalovirus exposure and HLA in healthy donors. 60 Vbeta and 13 Jbeta primers were used in PCR. TCRdb's table, derived via immunoSEQ multiplex PCR, lists solely in-frame clones and lacks some. Of some 160,000 clones in the sample, about 80% were seen once. The material sequenced was PBMCs. Receptor source: a middle-aged man in good health and CMV-seropositive.

V and J are TRBV19 and TRBJ1-2; TRBD1 might be the D (5 bases). V was clipped by 3 bases and J by 4 bases, with 12 bases between them. The CDR3 is made up of 14 amino acids. Germline loops: CDR1 LNHDA, CDR2 SQIVND (reference sequence). This CDR3 is CASSISRQTYGYTF. CDR3 bases: TGTGCCAGTAGTATCTCCCGACAGACCTATGGCTACACCTTC.

This clone showed up just a few times. This chain joins TRBV4-3 and TRBJ2-5; TRBD2 matches at 8 bases. Losses at the gene ends were 4 bases for V and 1 base for J; bases not matched to a gene: 5. The germline V gene encodes CDR1 LGHNA and CDR2 YSLEER. The length of the CDR3 is 15 residues. The CDR3 region has the DNA TGCGCCAGCAGCCCCCGGGAGGGGATCCAAGAGACCCAGTACTTC. Its protein product is CASSPREGIQETQYF.

This chain joins TRBV9 and TRBJ2-5; TRBD2 agrees at 11 bases. Germline trimming cut 0 bases from V and 2 bases from J; bases unmatched to any gene: 9. Germline V gives CDR1 SGDLS, CDR2 YYNGEE. This CDR3 spans 18 amino acids. The CDR3 DNA follows: TGTGCCAGCAGCGTAGCTACGGCTAGCGGGGGGCTTCAAGAGACCCAGTACTTC. The encoded protein is CASSVATASGGLQETQYF.

The chain is built from TRBV4-3 and TRBJ1-3; perhaps TRBD1 as D (5 bases). CDR3 length equals 15 residues. The V end lost 4 bases, the J end lost 4 bases, and 14 bases lay between the germline ends. The germline V gene has CDR1 LGHNA and CDR2 YSLEER. The CDR3 is CASSPQGLRGNTIYF. In DNA, the CDR3 is TGCGCCAGCAGCCCCCAGGGCCTACGAGGAAACACCATATATTTT.

The CDR3 bases are TGTGCCAGCAGCGCGGGACAGGGGAGCTTCTACGAGCAGTACTTC. Its translation is CASSAGQGSFYEQYF. The rearrangement links TRBV21-1 to TRBJ2-7; TRBD1 was called by the table and not checked on the DNA. TRBV21-1 has pseudogene status. This CDR3 has 15 amino acids.

The V and J genes are TRBV2 and TRBJ2-6; maybe TRBD1 (5 bases). V was clipped by 7 bases and J by 14 bases, with 27 bases between them. The CDR3 totals 16 residues. Germline CDR1 and CDR2: SNHLY and FYNNEI. CDR3 sequence (DNA): TGTGCCAGCAAAGGGGCCTTTGAAGGTACCCTCCTCTTCCTGACTTTC. This translates into CASKGAFEGTLLFLTF.

Only a few counts were recorded for this clone. The J gene is TRBJ1-5, the V gene TRBV7-2; no reliable D call. The CDR3 is made up of 14 amino acids. Trimming shortened V by 5 bases and J by 2 bases, and 10 bases separated the two germline ends. The germline V gene encodes CDR1 SGHTA and CDR2 FQGNSA. CDR3 nucleotide sequence: TGTGCCAGCAGCACCAGTGAAGGCAATCAGCCCCAGCATTTT. It specifies CASSTSEGNQPQHF.

This clone was observed a single time. The chain links TRBV7-9 to TRBJ1-6; D unclear. This CDR3 is built from 14 residues. The germline V and J ends were trimmed by 1 base and 6 bases, with 7 bases remaining between them. CDR1 and CDR2 from the germline V gene are SEHNR and FQNEAQ (reference sequence). The CDR3 sequence is CASSLGGINSPLHF. In DNA form, the CDR3 reads TGTGCCAGCAGCTTAGGAGGAATTAATTCACCCCTCCACTTT.

V and J are TRBV6-5 and TRBJ1-5; 7 bases are shared with TRBD1. Per germline, CDR1 MNHEY and CDR2 SVGAGI. This CDR3 contains 13 residues. V was pared by 6 bases and J by 4 bases, with 3 bases of the junction left unmatched. CDR3 in DNA: TGTGCCAGCAGGGGGACAGCGAATCAGCCCCAGCATTTT. Its translation: CASRGTANQPQHF.

The chain carries TRBV7-2 and TRBJ1-5; 11 bases are shared with TRBD1. This CDR3 is built from 14 residues. Unmatched junction bases numbered 3, after V lost 5 bases and J lost 6 bases. From germline, CDR1 is SGHTA and CDR2 FQGNSA. The CDR3 region is CASSPGQGAQPQHF. In DNA, the CDR3 is TGTGCCAGCAGCCCAGGACAGGGGGCTCAGCCCCAGCATTTT.

The CDR3 spells CASSQRGLGSPLHF. The CDR3 DNA follows: TGCGCCAGCAGCCAACGAGGGCTGGGTTCACCCCTCCACTTT. The V call is TRBV4-3, the J call TRBJ1-6; no clear D gene. The CDR3 length is 14 residues. CDR1 is LGHNA and CDR2 is YSLEER in the germline V gene. V lost 2 bases and J 9 bases, leaving 11 bases between the germline ends.

The V and J genes are TRBV6-5 and TRBJ2-7, with 8 nucleotides matching TRBD1. The germline CDR1 and CDR2 sequences are MNHEY and SVGAGI. This CDR3 comprises 15 residues. V lost 6 bases to trimming and J lost 2 bases; unmatched junction nucleotides: 9. CDR3 sequence: CASRTWTGNTYEQYF. The CDR3 DNA reads TGTGCCAGCAGAACCTGGACAGGGAATACCTACGAGCAGTACTTC.

The CDR3 loop reads CASSPPDSSYEQYF. The CDR3 DNA reads TGTGCCAGCAGCCCCCCGGACAGCTCCTACGAGCAGTACTTC. The rearrangement joins TRBV5-4 to TRBJ2-5; the D gene is possibly TRBD1 (6 bases). The J call may be mistaken, given a closer DNA end match to TRBJ2-7. CDR3 length: 14 amino acids. Germline V gene sequence: CDR1 SGHNT, CDR2 YYREEE (reference sequence).

This clone was counted a single time. The rearrangement joins TRBV7-3 to TRBJ1-1; no clear D. CDR1 and CDR2 from the germline V gene are SGHTA and FQGTGA. Trimming pared 5 bases from V and 4 bases from J, leaving 11 bases between. The CDR3 totals 13 residues. CDR3 sequence reads: CASSPSRGTEAFF. In DNA form, the CDR3 reads TGTGCCAGCAGCCCCAGTAGAGGCACTGAAGCTTTCTTT.

This chain links TRBV12-5 with TRBJ2-5; 7 positions match TRBD1. Germline V gene sequence: CDR1 LGHNT, CDR2 FRNRAP. The CDR3 totals 14 residues. V was clipped by 5 bases and J by 1 base; unmatched bases: 4. The CDR3 coding sequence is TGTGCTAGTGGTCGGGGACAGATCCAAGAGACCCAGTACTTC. Translation: CASGRGQIQETQYF. The full variable domain, rest sourced from reference TRBV12-5 and TRBJ2-5, is DARVTQTPRHKVTEMGQEVTMRCQPILGHNTVFWYRQTMMQGLELLAYFRNRAPLDDSGMPKDRFSAEMPDATLATLKIQPSEPRDSAVYFCASGRGQIQETQYFGPGTRLLVL.

This clone was seen a handful of times. The CDR3 here is CASSEVSGASQPQHF. The CDR3 region has the DNA TGTGCCAGCAGTGAAGTGTCAGGGGCGAGTCAGCCCCAGCATTTT. The gene calls are TRBV6-1 and TRBJ1-5; the D gene is possibly TRBD1 (6 bases). This CDR3 is 15 amino acids long. Per the germline V gene, CDR1 is MNHNS and CDR2 is SASEGT. Between the trimmed V and J ends, which lost 1 base and 6 bases, there was a span of 13 bases.

The chain has TRBV11-2 and TRBJ2-2; 7 nucleotides line up with TRBD2. CDR1 and CDR2 from the germline V gene are SGHAT and FQNNGV. This CDR3 is 14 amino acids long. Trimming removed 0 bases from V and 5 bases from J; junction bases left unmatched: 0. CDR3 in amino acids: CASSLEGGTGELFF. CDR3 coding DNA: TGTGCCAGCAGCTTAGAGGGGGGGACCGGGGAGCTGTTTTTT. The full variable domain, its missing parts supplied by reference TRBV11-2 and TRBJ2-2, is EAGVAQSPRYKIIEKRQSVAFWCNPISGHATLYWYQQILGQGPKLLIQFQNNGVVDDSQLPKDRFSAERLKGVDSTLKIQPAKLEDSAVYLCASSLEGGTGELFFGEGSRLTVL.

V usage is TRBV5-4 and J usage is TRBJ2-7, with TRBD1 as a possible D gene (5 bases). V lost 2 bases and J lost 4, with 16 bases in between. The CDR3 extends over 15 amino acids. Germline values: CDR1 SGHNT, CDR2 YYREEE (reference sequence). CDR3: CASSFGQGRKYEQYF. CDR3 coding DNA: TGTGCCAGCAGCTTCGGGCAGGGTAGGAAATACGAGCAGTACTTC. Full variable domain (remainder filled in from reference TRBV5-4 and TRBJ2-7): ETGVTQSPTHLIKTRGQQVTLRCSSQSGHNTVSWYQQALGQGPQFIFQYYREEENGRGNFPPRFSGLQFPNYSSELNVNALELDDSALYLCASSFGQGRKYEQYFGPGTRLTVT.

The rearrangement uses TRBV28 and TRBJ2-1; 8 nucleotides agree with TRBD1. Trimming at V came to 3 bases and at J to 5 bases, leaving 9 bases not matched to a gene. This CDR3 comprises 16 residues. Germline-derived CDR1 and CDR2 are MDHEN and SYDVKM. Here the CDR3 DNA reads TGTGCCAGCAGTTTTGTGAGGGGACAGGTTAACAATGAGCAGTTCTTC. Its protein product is CASSFVRGQVNNEQFF.

This clone appeared a few times. The chain joins TRBV27 to TRBJ1-6, with a weak D call TRBD1 (6 bases). CDR1 and CDR2 (germline): MNHEY, SMNVEV (reference sequence). V lost 5 bases and J 5 bases, leaving 16 bases between the germline ends. CDR3 size: 16 residues. The CDR3 loop is CASSTRTGTDNSPLHF. For the CDR3, the DNA is TGTGCCAGCAGTACCCGCACAGGGACGGATAATTCACCCCTCCACTTT.

V gene TRBV9 combines with J gene TRBJ2-1, with 8 bases that match TRBD1. Per germline, CDR1 SGDLS and CDR2 YYNGEE. The V gene end was trimmed by 5 bases and the J gene end by 8 bases; junction bases not matched to a gene: 9. The CDR3 extends over 14 amino acids. The CDR3 coding sequence is TGTGCCAGCAGTAGAGGACAGGGTGGCGATGAGCAGTTCTTC. Translation: CASSRGQGGDEQFF.

The chain links TRBV5-1 to TRBJ1-2; D may be TRBD1 (5 bases). The germline V gene has CDR1 SGHRS and CDR2 YFSETQ. V was cut by 0 bases and J by 7 bases, with 10 bases left in between. The CDR3 length is 13 residues. Here the CDR3 reads CASSLGGESGYTF. Written as DNA, the CDR3 is TGCGCCAGCAGCTTGGGGGGGGAATCTGGCTACACCTTC. Together with reference TRBV5-1 and TRBJ1-2, the CDR3 gives the full variable domain: KAGVTQTPRYLIKTRGQQVTLSCSPISGHRSVSWYQQTPGQGLQFLFEYFSETQRNKGNFPGRFSGRQFSNSRSEMNVSTLELGDSALYLCASSLGGESGYTFGSGTRLTVV.

The DNA of the CDR3 is TGTGCCATCAGTGAGTCCCTAGCGGGGTACAATGAGCAGTTCTTC. Encoded protein: CAISESLAGYNEQFF. The chain employs TRBV10-3 and TRBJ2-1, with 9 bases lining up with TRBD2. Germline CDR1 ENHRY, CDR2 SYGVKD. The length of the CDR3 is 15 residues. The V gene end was trimmed by 0 bases and the J gene end by 4 bases; junction bases not matched to a gene: 1.

The rearrangement uses TRBV5-1 and TRBJ2-1; 10 bases match TRBD1. The CDR3 spans 15 residues. The germline gives CDR1 SGHRS, CDR2 YFSETQ. The ends lost 4 bases at V and 2 bases at J; junction bases unmatched: 3. CDR3 sequence (DNA): TGCGCCAGCAGCAATGGACAGGGGGCCTACAATGAGCAGTTCTTC. It codes for CASSNGQGAYNEQFF.

The gene calls are TRBV7-3 and TRBJ2-2; 7 positions match TRBD1. Per the germline V gene, CDR1 is SGHTA and CDR2 is FQGTGA. This CDR3 has 16 amino acids. Unmatched junction bases numbered 7, after V lost 6 bases and J lost 0 bases. The DNA for the CDR3 is TGTGCCAGCAGGGTGGGACAGCTAGCGAACACCGGGGAGCTGTTTTTT. Its translation is CASRVGQLANTGELFF.

This clone turned up a few times. The chain has TRBV5-4 and TRBJ1-6; D is perhaps TRBD1 (6 bases). The CDR3 contains 13 residues. The germline V and J ends were trimmed by 6 bases and 7 bases, with 11 bases remaining between them. Germline V gene sequence: CDR1 SGHNT, CDR2 YYREEE (reference sequence). In DNA, the CDR3 is TGTGCCAGCACACAGGGTTGGAATTCACCCCTCCACTTT. Translation: CASTQGWNSPLHF.

In regard to this clone: One end of the junction varies from germline; a read error may be responsible. Here the CDR3 reads CDSSSRARNEQFF. For the CDR3, the DNA is TGTGACAGTAGTTCCAGGGCCCGAAATGAGCAGTTCTTC. The V gene is TRBV19, the J gene TRBJ2-1, with D possibly matching TRBD1 (5 bases). Per germline, CDR1 LNHDA and CDR2 SQIVND (reference sequence). The CDR3 has 13 residues.

The V call is TRBV5-4, the J call TRBJ2-3; 8 positions match TRBD1. With 0 bases clipped from V and 4 bases from J, the junction kept 4 bases outside the gene matches. Germline V lookup: CDR1 SGHNT, CDR2 YYREEE (reference sequence). There are 15 residues in the CDR3. CDR3 nucleotide sequence: TGTGCCAGCAGCTTGGGCCAGGGGGCCGCAGATACGCAGTATTTT. It translates to CASSLGQGAADTQYF.

V is TRBV9 and J is TRBJ1-3; a weak D match, TRBD1 (6 bases). Germline-derived CDR1 and CDR2 are SGDLS and YYNGEE. The CDR3 runs to 15 residues. The V end lost 3 bases, the J end lost 4 bases, and 14 bases lay between the germline ends. The DNA of the CDR3 is TGTGCCAGCAGCGCCCACAGGGTTGCAGGAAACACCATATATTTT. It specifies CASSAHRVAGNTIYF.

The V gene is TRBV21-1, the J gene TRBJ1-5; TRBD1, as called in the table, went unchecked against the DNA. TRBV21-1 is listed as a pseudogene. CDR3 length equals 13 residues. As DNA, the CDR3 is TGTGCCAGAAGGGACAGCCCCAATCAGCCCCAGCATTTT. It specifies CARRDSPNQPQHF.

The chain recombines TRBV28 with TRBJ1-4; the D gene is possibly TRBD1 (5 bases). The CDR3 length is 12 residues. The germline V gene encodes CDR1 MDHEN and CDR2 SYDVKM. Between the trimmed V and J ends, which lost 5 bases and 8 bases, there was a span of 9 bases. The CDR3 DNA reads as TGTGCCAGCAGTCCGAGGACAGAAAAACTGTTTTTT. Translation: CASSPRTEKLFF.

The CDR3 sequence: CASTRTGMNTEAFF. The CDR3 DNA reads TGTGCCAGCACCCGGACGGGGATGAACACTGAAGCTTTCTTT. This sequence joins TRBV27 and TRBJ1-1, with unresolved D. Between the trimmed V and J ends, which lost 7 bases and 0 bases, there was a span of 12 bases. CDR3 length: 14 residues. CDR1 is MNHEY and CDR2 is SMNVEV in the germline V gene (reference sequence).